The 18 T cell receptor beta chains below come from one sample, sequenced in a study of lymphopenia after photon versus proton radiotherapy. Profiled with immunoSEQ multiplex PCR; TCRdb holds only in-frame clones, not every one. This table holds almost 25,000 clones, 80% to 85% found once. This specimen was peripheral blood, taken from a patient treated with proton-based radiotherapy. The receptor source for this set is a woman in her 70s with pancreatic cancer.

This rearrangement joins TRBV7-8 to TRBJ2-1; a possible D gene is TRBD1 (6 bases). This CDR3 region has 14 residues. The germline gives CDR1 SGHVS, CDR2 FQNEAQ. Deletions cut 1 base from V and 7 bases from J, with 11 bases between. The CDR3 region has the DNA TGTGCCAGCAGCTTAGAGGGGGAGAAGAATGAGCAGTTCTTC. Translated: CASSLEGEKNEQFF.

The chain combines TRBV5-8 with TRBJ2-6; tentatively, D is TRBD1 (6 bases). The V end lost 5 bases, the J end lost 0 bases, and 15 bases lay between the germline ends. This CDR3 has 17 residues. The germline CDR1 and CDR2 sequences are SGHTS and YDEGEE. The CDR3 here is CASSGGQTLSGANVLTF. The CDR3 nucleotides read TGTGCCAGCAGTGGGGGCCAAACCCTCTCTGGGGCCAACGTCCTGACTTTC.

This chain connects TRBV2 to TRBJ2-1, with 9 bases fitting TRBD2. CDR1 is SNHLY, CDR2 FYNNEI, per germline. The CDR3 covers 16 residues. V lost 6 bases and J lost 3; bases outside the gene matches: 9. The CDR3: CASRKTSGDLYNEQFF. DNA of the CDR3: TGTGCCAGCAGAAAGACTAGCGGAGACCTCTACAATGAGCAGTTCTTC.

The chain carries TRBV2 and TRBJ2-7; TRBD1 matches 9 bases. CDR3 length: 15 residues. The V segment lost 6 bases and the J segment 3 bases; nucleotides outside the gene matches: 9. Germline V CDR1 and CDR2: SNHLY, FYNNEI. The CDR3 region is CASRGSGQGIYEQYF. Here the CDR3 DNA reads TGTGCCAGCAGGGGTTCAGGACAGGGGATCTACGAGCAGTACTTC. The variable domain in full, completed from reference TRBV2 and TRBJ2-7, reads EPEVTQTPSHQVTQMGQEVILRCVPISNHLYFYWYRQILGQKVEFLVSFYNNEISEKSEIFDDQFSVERPDGSNFTLKIRSTKLEDSAMYFCASRGSGQGIYEQYFGPGTRLTVT.

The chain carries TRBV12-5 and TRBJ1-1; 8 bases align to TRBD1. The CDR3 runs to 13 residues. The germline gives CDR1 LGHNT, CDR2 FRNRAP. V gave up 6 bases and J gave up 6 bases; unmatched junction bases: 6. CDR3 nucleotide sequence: TGTGCTAGTGGCAGCGGACAGGGCGCTGAAGCTTTCTTT. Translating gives CASGSGQGAEAFF. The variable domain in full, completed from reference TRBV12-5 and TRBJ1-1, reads DARVTQTPRHKVTEMGQEVTMRCQPILGHNTVFWYRQTMMQGLELLAYFRNRAPLDDSGMPKDRFSAEMPDATLATLKIQPSEPRDSAVYFCASGSGQGAEAFFGQGTRLTVV.

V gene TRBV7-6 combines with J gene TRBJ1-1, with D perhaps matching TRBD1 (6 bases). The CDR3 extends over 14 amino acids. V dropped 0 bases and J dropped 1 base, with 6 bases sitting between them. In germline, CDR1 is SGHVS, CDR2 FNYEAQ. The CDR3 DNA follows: TGTGCCAGCAGCTTAGCGGGACAGAACACTGAAGCTTTCTTT. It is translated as CASSLAGQNTEAFF.

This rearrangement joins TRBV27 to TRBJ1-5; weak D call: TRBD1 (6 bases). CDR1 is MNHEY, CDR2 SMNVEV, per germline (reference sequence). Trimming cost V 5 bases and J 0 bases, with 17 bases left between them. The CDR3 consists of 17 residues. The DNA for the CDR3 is TGTGCCAGCAGTATGAGACAGGCTGGAACTAGCAATCAGCCCCAGCATTTT. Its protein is CASSMRQAGTSNQPQHF.

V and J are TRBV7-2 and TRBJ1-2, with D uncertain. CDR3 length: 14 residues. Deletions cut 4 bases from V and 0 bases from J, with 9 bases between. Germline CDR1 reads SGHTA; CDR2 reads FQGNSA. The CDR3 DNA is TGTGCCAGCAGCTCGGACTGGTCTAACTATGGCTACACCTTC. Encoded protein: CASSSDWSNYGYTF.

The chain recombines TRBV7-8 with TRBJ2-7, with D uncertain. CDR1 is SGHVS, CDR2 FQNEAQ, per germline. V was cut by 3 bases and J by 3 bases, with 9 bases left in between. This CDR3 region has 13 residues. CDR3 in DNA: TGTGCCAGCAGCTTTCCAGGCAACTACGAGCAGTACTTC. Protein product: CASSFPGNYEQYF.

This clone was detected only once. The CDR3 reads CAWSRGGNEQFF. The CDR3 DNA sequence: TGTGCCTGGAGTAGGGGAGGCAATGAGCAGTTCTTC. The V call is TRBV30, the J call TRBJ2-1, with D possibly being TRBD2 (6 bases). Trimming took 2 bases from V and 6 from J, leaving 8 bases between them. The CDR3 totals 12 residues. Germline CDR1 is GTSNPN and CDR2 is SVGIG (reference sequence).

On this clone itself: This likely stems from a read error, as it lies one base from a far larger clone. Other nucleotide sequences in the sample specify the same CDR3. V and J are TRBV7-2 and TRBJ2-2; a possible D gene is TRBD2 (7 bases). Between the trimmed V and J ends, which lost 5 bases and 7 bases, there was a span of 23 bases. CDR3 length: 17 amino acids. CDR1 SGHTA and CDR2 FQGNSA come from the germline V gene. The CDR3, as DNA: TGTGCCAGCAGCCAACAAGCGGGGCCAGAGGGGGGCGGGGAGCTGTTTTTT. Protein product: CASSQQAGPEGGGELFF.

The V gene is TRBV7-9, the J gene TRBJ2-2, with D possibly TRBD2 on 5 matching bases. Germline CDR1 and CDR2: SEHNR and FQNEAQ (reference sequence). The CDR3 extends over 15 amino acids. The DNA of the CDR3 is TGTGCTAGCGTCGCCTCATCCGGGAACACCGGGGAGCTGTTTTTT. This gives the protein CASVASSGNTGELFF. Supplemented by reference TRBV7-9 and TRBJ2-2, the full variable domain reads DTGVSQNPRHKITKRGQNVTFRCDPISEHNRLYWYRQTLGQGPEFLTYFQNEAQLEKSRLLSDRFSAERPKGSFSTLEIQRTEQGDSAMYLCASVASSGNTGELFFGEGSRLTVL.

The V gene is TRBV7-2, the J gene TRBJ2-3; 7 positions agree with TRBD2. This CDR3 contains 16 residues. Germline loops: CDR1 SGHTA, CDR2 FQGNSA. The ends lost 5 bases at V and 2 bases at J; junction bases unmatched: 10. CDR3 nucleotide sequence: TGTGCCAGCAGCCCCCTGGGGGAGCGGGACACAGATACGCAGTATTTT. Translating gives CASSPLGERDTDTQYF. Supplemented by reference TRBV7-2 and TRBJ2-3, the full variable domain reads GAGVSQSPSNKVTEKGKDVELRCDPISGHTALYWYRQSLGQGLEFLIYFQGNSAPDKSGLPSDRFSAERTGGSVSTLTIQRTQQEDSAVYLCASSPLGERDTDTQYFGPGTRLTVL.

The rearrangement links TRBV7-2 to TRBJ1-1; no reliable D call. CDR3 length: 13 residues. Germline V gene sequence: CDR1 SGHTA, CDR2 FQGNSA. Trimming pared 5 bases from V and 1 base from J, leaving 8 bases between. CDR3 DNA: TGTGCCAGCAGCCCCGGGCCGAACACTGAAGCTTTCTTT. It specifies CASSPGPNTEAFF.

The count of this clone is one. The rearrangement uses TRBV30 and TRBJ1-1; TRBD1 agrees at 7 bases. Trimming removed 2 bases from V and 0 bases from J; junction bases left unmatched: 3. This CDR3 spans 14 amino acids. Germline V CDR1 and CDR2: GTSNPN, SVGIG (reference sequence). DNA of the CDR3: TGTGCCTGGAGTAGGGGGCAAGTGAACACTGAAGCTTTCTTT. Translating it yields CAWSRGQVNTEAFF.

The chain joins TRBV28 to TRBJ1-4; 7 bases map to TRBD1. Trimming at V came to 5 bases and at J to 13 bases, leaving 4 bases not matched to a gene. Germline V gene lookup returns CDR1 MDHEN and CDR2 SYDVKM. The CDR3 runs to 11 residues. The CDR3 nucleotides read TGTGCCAGCAGTGATAACAGGGGACTGTTTTTT. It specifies CASSDNRGLFF.

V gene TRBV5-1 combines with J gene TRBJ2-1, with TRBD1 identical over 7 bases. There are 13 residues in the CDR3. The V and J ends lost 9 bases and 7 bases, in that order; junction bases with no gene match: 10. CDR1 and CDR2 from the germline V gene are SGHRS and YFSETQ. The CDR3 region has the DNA TGCGCCACTAGACAGGGTACGGGGAATGAGCAGTTCTTC. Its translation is CATRQGTGNEQFF.

The CDR3 DNA sequence: TGTGCCAGCAGTTACGGGACAGGTCGGCAGTTCTTC. Protein: CASSYGTGRQFF. The V and J genes are TRBV28 and TRBJ2-1; TRBD1 matches 8 bases. This CDR3 has 12 amino acids. The germline CDR1 and CDR2 sequences are MDHEN and SYDVKM. The ends lost 4 bases at V and 12 bases at J; junction bases unmatched: 5.